This T cell receptor beta chain was captured by sequencing in a study of shared clonotypes between healthy human individuals. Method: immunoSEQ multiplex PCR; TCRdb's copy keeps in-frame clones and lacks some. The sample lists some 1,400,000 clones; roughly 95% were seen once. The ends lost 6 bases at V and 2 bases at J; junction bases unmatched: 7. This CDR3 comprises 14 residues. Germline V gene lookup returns CDR1 MNHEY and CDR2 SVGAGI. The chain combines TRBV6-5 with TRBJ2-7; 7 nucleotides match TRBD2. The specimen was naive CD4+ T cells sorted from blood. Specified subset: CD45RA+ positively selected. The source of this sequence is a man aged 30 to 39 in good health. In DNA form, the CDR3 reads TGTGCCAGCAGACGGGAGGTGGGTCCCTACGAGCAGTACTTC. Protein sequence: CASRREVGPYEQYF.